The 8 T cell receptor beta chains below come from one sample, sequenced in a study of human T cells and chemical hapten exposure. Time point: patch test 1, 2 weeks after DPC sensitization. Noted treatment: therapeutic diphenylcyclopropenone sensitization with weekly scalp DPC. TCRdb fed the RACE reads into MiXCR, producing one record per CDR3 protein. This sample carries some 380,000 distinct CDR3 sequences, roughly 5% of them seen once, and the ten largest clones take around 2%. Here the sequenced sample was whole blood, taken in connection with sensitization to the hapten diphenylcyclopropenone (DPC). The source is a woman aged 45-60 years with alopecia areata. Some clones in this sample may be carry-over from other donors' samples.

Many counts were recorded for this clonotype. The rearrangement uses TRBV10-3 and TRBJ1-1, with 8 bases aligning to TRBD1. Germline V gene data show CDR1 as ENHRY and CDR2 as SYGVKD. V shed 10 bases, J shed 0 bases, and the junction held 4 bases outside the gene matches. The CDR3 is 13 residues long. The CDR3 is CATGTGMNTEAFF. CDR3 nucleotides: TGTGCCACCGGGACAGGAATGAACACTGAAGCTTTCTTT.

The rearrangement joins TRBV10-3 to TRBJ2-1; perhaps TRBD2 as D (6 bases). Between the trimmed V and J ends, which lost 8 bases and 3 bases, there was a span of 14 bases. Germline lookup yields CDR1 ENHRY and CDR2 SYGVKD. This CDR3 region has 14 residues. CDR3 protein: CAIRRGRGYNEQFF. The CDR3 coding sequence is TGTGCCATCCGGAGGGGAAGGGGCTACAATGAGCAGTTCTTC.

This clonotype was seen ten or more times. The chain joins TRBV5-1 to TRBJ1-1, with D possibly TRBD1 on 6 matching bases. This CDR3 comprises 15 residues. The V gene's germline CDR1 is SGHRS and CDR2 YFSETQ. V was pared by 4 bases and J by 4 bases, with 17 bases between. As DNA, the CDR3 is TGCGCCAGCAGCCAACAGGGTGGAAGGGGCACTGAAGCTTTCTTT. It encodes CASSQQGGRGTEAFF.

This clonotype has at least ten counts. V is TRBV20-1 and J is TRBJ2-5; D remains ambiguous. The CDR3 runs to 11 residues. Germline V CDR1 and CDR2: DFQATT, SNEGSKA (reference sequence). Trimming shortened V by 3 bases and J by 2 bases, and 4 bases separated the two germline ends. CDR3 bases: TGCAGTGCTAGCGAACAAGAGACCCAGTACTTC. Residues: CSASEQETQYF.

This clonotype was recorded at least ten times. The rearrangement joins TRBV21-1 to TRBJ2-1; TRBD1, the table's D call, was not compared with the DNA. TRBV21-1 is deemed a pseudogene. The CDR3 runs 16 residues. The CDR3 region has the DNA TGTGCCAGCAGCACAAAGGGGGAGCGGGCTGGGAATGAGCAGTTCTTC. As protein: CASSTKGERAGNEQFF.

This clonotype showed up many times. The CDR3 region has the DNA TGTGCCAGCTCACCACTAAGCGGGAACGAGCAGTACTTC. Its translation is CASSPLSGNEQYF. The J gene is TRBJ2-7, the V gene TRBV18; TRBD2 aligns across 7 bases. The CDR3 runs 13 residues. Germline CDR1 and CDR2: KGHSH and LQKENI. V was clipped by 1 base and J by 5 bases; unmatched bases: 2. The entire variable domain, with the rest obtained from reference TRBV18 and TRBJ2-7, is as follows: NAGVMQNPRHLVRRRGQEARLRCSPMKGHSHVYWYRQLPEEGLKFMVYLQKENIIDESGMPKERFSAEFPKEGPSILRIQQVVRGDSAAYFCASSPLSGNEQYFGPGTRLTVT.

The sample holds many counts of this clonotype. The V call is TRBV7-2, the J call TRBJ1-4; weak D call: TRBD1 (6 bases). This CDR3 comprises 15 residues. Per germline, CDR1 SGHTA and CDR2 FQGNSA. V was cut by 5 bases and J by 5 bases, with 15 bases left in between. The CDR3 sequence is CASSPNGQPNEKLFF. The CDR3 region has the DNA TGTGCCAGCAGCCCAAACGGACAGCCCAATGAAAAACTGTTTTTT.

The rearrangement links TRBV24-1 to TRBJ2-3; D unclear. Germline CDR1 reads KGHDR; CDR2 reads SFDVKD. This CDR3 spans 14 amino acids. Trimming pared 7 bases from V and 2 bases from J, leaving 12 bases between. As DNA, the CDR3 is TGTGCCACCAGCAGCACGGGCCTCACAGATACGCAGTATTTT. Amino acid sequence: CATSSTGLTDTQYF.